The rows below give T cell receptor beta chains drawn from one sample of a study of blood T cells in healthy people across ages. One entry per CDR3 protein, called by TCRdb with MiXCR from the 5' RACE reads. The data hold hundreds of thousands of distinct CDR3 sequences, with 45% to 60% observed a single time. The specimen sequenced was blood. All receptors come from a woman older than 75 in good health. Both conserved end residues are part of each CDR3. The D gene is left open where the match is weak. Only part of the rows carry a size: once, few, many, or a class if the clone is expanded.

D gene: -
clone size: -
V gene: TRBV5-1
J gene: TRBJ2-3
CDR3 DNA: TGCGCCAGCAGTCCTAGGATGACAGAGAATGCGCAGTATTTT
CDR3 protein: CASSPRMTENAQYF

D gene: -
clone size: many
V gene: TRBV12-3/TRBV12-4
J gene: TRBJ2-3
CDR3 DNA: TGTGCCAGCACCCCGTATGGGGGGGCCACAGATACGCAGTATTTT
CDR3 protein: CASTPYGGATDTQYF

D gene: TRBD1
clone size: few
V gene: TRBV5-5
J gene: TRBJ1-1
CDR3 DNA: TGTGCCAGCAGCGTACAGGGGGTGCGGACTGAAGCTTTCTTT
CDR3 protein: CASSVQGVRTEAFF

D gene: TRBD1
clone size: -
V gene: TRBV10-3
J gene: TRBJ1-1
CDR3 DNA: TGTGCCGTAGACAGGGTACGGAACACTGAAGCTTTCTTT
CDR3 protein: CAVDRVRNTEAFF

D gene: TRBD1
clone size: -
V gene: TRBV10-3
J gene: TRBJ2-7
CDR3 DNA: TGTGCCATCAGTGAAGTACAGGGGGGCCACAATGAGCAGTACTTC
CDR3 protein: CAISEVQGGHNEQYF

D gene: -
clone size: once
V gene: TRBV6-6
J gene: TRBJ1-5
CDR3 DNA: TGTGCCAGCAGTTACGGGGCAGGGACGAGCAATCAGCCCCAGCATTTT
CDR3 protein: CASSYGAGTSNQPQHF

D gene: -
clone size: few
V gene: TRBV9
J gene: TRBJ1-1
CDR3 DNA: TGTGCCAGCAGCCGTAGGCGGTGGGGTCTTGGTGCTTTCTTT
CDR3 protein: CASSRRRWGLGAFF

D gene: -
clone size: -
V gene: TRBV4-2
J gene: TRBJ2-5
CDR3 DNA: TGTGCCAGCAGCCAATTGCGTACGCTTCAAGAGACCCAGTACTTC
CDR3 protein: CASSQLRTLQETQYF

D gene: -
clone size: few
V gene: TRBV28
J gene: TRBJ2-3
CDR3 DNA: TGTGCCAGCAGTTATGGGTCTTCCCCACGAGGCACAGATACGCAGTATTTT
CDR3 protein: CASSYGSSPRGTDTQYF

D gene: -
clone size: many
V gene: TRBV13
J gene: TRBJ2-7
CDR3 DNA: TGTGCCAGCAGCTTAGGCGTCACCGAGCAGTACTTC
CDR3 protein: CASSLGVTEQYF

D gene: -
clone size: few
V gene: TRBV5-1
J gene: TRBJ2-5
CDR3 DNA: TGCGCCAGCAGCTTGTCCGAGGGCCCCAGGGAGACCCAGTACTTC
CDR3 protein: CASSLSEGPRETQYF

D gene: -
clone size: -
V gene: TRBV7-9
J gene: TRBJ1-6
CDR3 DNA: TGTGCCAGCAGCGCCCACAGGGCTCGGAATTCACCCCTCCACTTT
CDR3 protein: CASSAHRARNSPLHF

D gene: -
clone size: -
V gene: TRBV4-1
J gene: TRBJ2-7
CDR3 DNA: TGCGCCAGCAGCCAAGAAGCTAGCTCCTACGAGCAGTACTTC
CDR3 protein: CASSQEASSYEQYF

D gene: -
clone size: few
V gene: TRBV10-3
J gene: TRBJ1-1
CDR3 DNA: TGTGCCATCCCCGTTTCCGGGGGCACTGAAGCTTTCTTT
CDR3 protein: CAIPVSGGTEAFF

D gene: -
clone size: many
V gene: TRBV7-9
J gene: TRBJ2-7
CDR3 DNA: TGTGCCAGCAGCTTTACCCCAGGGGCCTACGAGCAGTACTTC
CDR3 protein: CASSFTPGAYEQYF

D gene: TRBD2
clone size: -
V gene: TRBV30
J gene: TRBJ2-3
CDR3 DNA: TGTGCCTGGGCGACTAGCGGGGGCACAGATACGCAGTATTTT
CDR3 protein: CAWATSGGTDTQYF

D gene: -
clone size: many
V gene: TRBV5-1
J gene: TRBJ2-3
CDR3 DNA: TGCGCCAGCAGCCCGGGATGGAGCACAGATACGCAGTATTTT
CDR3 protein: CASSPGWSTDTQYF

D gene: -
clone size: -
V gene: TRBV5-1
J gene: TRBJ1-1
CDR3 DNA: TGCGCCAGCAACTTGGGTAGAGGGGACACTGAAGCTTTCTTT
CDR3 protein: CASNLGRGDTEAFF

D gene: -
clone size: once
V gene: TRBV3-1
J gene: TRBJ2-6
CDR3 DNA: TGTGCCAGCAGCCCCGAGACAGGACGCTCTGGGGCCAACGTCCTGACTTTC
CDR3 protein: CASSPETGRSGANVLTF

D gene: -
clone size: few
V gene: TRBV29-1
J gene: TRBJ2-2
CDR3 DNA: TGCAGCCCTGGGTACGGGCTCCCAGGCGGGGAGCTGTTTTTT
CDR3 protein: CSPGYGLPGGELFF

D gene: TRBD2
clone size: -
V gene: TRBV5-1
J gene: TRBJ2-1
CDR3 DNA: TGCGCCAGCAGCTCGTTAGCGGGGGGGCGAGATGAGCAGTTCTTC
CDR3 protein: CASSSLAGGRDEQFF

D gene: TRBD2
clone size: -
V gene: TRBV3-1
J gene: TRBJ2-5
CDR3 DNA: TGTGCCAGCAGCCCACGGGACTATCAAGAGACCCAGTACTTC
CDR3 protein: CASSPRDYQETQYF

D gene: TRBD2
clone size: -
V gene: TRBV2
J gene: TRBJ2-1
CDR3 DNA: TGTGCCCTGGCGGCGGGGGGCTCCTGCAATGAGCAGTTCTTC
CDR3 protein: CALAAGGSCNEQFF

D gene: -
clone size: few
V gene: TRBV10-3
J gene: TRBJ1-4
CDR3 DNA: TGTGCCATCAGTGGATACGATAATGAAAAACTGTTTTTT
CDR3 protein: CAISGYDNEKLFF